One TCR beta chain is described in this entry. What antigen it recognizes has not been identified. Base qualities are not at hand, and no much larger clone is one base apart. The CDR3 regions of human TCRbeta chains were analyzed by immunosequencing. Per the authors' processing: Repertoire TCRs were checked for matches against a reference library of SARS-CoV-2-specific TCRs that had been generated using the MIRA antigen-specificity platform. Breadth was defined as the fraction of unique TCRs that were SARS-CoV-2-associated. Depth was defined as the fraction of total T cells that were SARS-CoV-2-associated. Each spike-specific TCR was assigned to its reactive spike region and to a CD4 or CD8 class using the MIRA data. Log10-transformed breadth and depth values were compared by one-way ANOVA with Sidak's multiple comparisons tests. TCRdb mirrors the immuneACCESS table, restricted to in-frame sequences. Some clones are absent from its copies; in checked studies, under half trace to an unresolved V gene, and the reason for the others is unknown. Clonal size and the V and J genes are those of that table, whereas D and trimming came from the DNA. The sample contains 120,000 to 150,000 clones, about 87% of them found a single time. Jointly, the top ten make up just over 5.5% of the sample.

The germline V gene (reference sequence) gives CDR1 as MNHNY and CDR2 as SVGAGI. The CDR3 numbers 11 residues from cysteine through phenylalanine. Left in the record is the CDR3 DNA by itself, 33 bases read in frame from the first base. The V end loses 6 bases and the J end loses 5 bases, and a stretch of 7 bases separates them. The time point label here, explained by the study, means: baseline before first vaccination. Samples from vaccinated people were obtained from the UK trials COV001 and COV002, which included a single-blind randomized controlled phase 2/3 trial of AZD1222 (ChAdOx1 nCoV-19) in healthy adults. For TCRbeta chain sequencing, PBMC samples were collected from trial participants at day 0 and at day 28 after the second dose. This record comes from a study of T cell responses to AZD1222 COVID-19 vaccine (dated by TCRdb to the early 2020s). The study in broad terms: Because spike-specific TCR depth and breadth did not differ between the two schedules, AZD1222 recipients who got a second dose at roughly 4 weeks were pooled with those who got a second dose at roughly 12 weeks. TCR sequencing covered over 230 trial participants: 200 to 220 given two doses of AZD1222 and 26 given two doses of MenACWY control vaccine. Trial participants were enrolled by age into subgroups of 18-55, 56-69 and 70-plus years, and about 150, 27 and 61 TCR-sequenced participants, respectively, were included in these subgroups.

What the work shows at the level of the full study, not this receptor alone: The 56-69-year group was small, and its depth increase did not reach significance, likely because of low power. The vaccine-associated CD4 TCRs covered the entire spike protein, and the dominant responses fell in regions 160-218 and 743-854. Reportedly, close to half of the unique spike-specific TCRs recognized epitopes lying outside the regions that are mutated in the B.1.351 and B.1.1.7 variants. After two AZD1222 doses, spike-specific TCR breadth and depth were significantly higher than at day 0 and than in MenACWY recipients. Most participants were white British and females outnumbered males, and the authors suggested that clonal diversity may have been underestimated. Because no day 14 peak-response samples were available, repertoires were characterized only after the peak T cell response. Only six AZD1222 recipients were SARS-CoV-2 seropositive at baseline, limiting conclusions about previously exposed vaccinees.

The sequence joins TRBV6-6 to TRBJ2-5; the D gene remains uncertain. The sample was peripheral blood, taken on day 0 of AZD1222 vaccination. The sequence came from an adult in good health. CDR3 protein: CASSSVETQYF. DNA sequence: TGTGCCAGCAGCTCCGTCGAGACCCAGTACTTC.